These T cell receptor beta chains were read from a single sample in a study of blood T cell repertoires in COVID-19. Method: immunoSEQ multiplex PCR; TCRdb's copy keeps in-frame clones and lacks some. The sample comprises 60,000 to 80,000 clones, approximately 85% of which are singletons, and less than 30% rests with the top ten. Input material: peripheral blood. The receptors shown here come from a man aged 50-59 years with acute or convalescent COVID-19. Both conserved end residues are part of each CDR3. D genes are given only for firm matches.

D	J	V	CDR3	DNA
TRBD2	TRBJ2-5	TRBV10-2	CASSDLMSGGSGTQYF	TGCGCCAGCAGTGATCTGATGAGCGGGGGCTCGGGGACCCAGTACTTC
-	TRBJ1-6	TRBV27	CASRFTEGISPLHF	TGTGCCAGCAGGTTCACGGAGGGAATATCACCCCTCCACTTT
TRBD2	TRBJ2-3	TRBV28	CASSRGPSGGTDTQYF	TGTGCCAGCAGTCGCGGTCCTAGCGGGGGCACAGATACGCAGTATTTT
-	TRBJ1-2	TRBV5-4	CASSRYGEDGYTF	TGTGCCAGCAGCCGGTACGGGGAGGACGGCTACACCTTC
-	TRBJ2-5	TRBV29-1	CSVVGGGETQYF	TGCAGCGTTGTGGGGGGAGGAGAGACCCAGTACTTC
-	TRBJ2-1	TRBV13	CASSSWAGMTSYNEQFF	TGTGCCAGCAGCTCGTGGGCCGGTATGACCTCCTACAATGAGCAGTTCTTC
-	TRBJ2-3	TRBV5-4	CASSEDPRGDTQYF	TGTGCCAGCAGCGAGGACCCCCGGGGAGATACGCAGTATTTT
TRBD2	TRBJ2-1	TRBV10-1	CASSDPRGGGLRDEQFF	TGCGCCAGCAGTGACCCTAGGGGCGGGGGATTAAGAGATGAGCAGTTCTTC
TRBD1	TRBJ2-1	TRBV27	CASSVARDRGPYNEQFF	TGTGCCAGCAGTGTAGCCCGGGACAGGGGGCCCTACAATGAGCAGTTCTTC
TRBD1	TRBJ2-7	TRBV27	CASSFSTGTVSYEQYF	TGTGCCAGCAGTTTCAGTACCGGGACAGTTTCCTACGAGCAGTACTTC
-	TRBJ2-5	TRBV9	CASSVGGETQYF	TGTGCCAGCAGCGTAGGCGGGGAGACCCAGTACTTC
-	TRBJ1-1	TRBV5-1	CASSLVAGGNTEAFF	TGCGCCAGCAGCTTGGTTGCGGGCGGGAACACTGAAGCTTTCTTT
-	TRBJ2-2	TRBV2	CASRRQVNTGELFF	TGTGCCAGCAGGAGACAGGTGAACACCGGGGAGCTGTTTTTT
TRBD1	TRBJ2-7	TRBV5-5	CASSLGDRRTYEQYF	TGTGCCAGCAGCTTGGGGGACAGGAGGACCTACGAGCAGTACTTC
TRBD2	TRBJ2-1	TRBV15	CATSREVAGASNEQFF	TGTGCCACCAGCAGAGAGGTAGCGGGGGCTTCCAATGAGCAGTTCTTC
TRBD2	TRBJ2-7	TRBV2	CASNIIGGANEQYF	TGTGCCAGCAATATTATCGGGGGGGCAAACGAGCAGTACTTC
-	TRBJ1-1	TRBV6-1	CASSELLAYTEAFF	TGTGCCAGCAGTGAACTCCTAGCCTACACTGAAGCTTTCTTT
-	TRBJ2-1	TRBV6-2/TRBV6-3	CASSRDLEQFF	TGTGCCAGCAGCCGAGATTTGGAGCAGTTCTTC
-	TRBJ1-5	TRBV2	CASASQLSNQPQHF	TGTGCCAGCGCGAGCCAACTTAGCAATCAGCCCCAGCATTTT